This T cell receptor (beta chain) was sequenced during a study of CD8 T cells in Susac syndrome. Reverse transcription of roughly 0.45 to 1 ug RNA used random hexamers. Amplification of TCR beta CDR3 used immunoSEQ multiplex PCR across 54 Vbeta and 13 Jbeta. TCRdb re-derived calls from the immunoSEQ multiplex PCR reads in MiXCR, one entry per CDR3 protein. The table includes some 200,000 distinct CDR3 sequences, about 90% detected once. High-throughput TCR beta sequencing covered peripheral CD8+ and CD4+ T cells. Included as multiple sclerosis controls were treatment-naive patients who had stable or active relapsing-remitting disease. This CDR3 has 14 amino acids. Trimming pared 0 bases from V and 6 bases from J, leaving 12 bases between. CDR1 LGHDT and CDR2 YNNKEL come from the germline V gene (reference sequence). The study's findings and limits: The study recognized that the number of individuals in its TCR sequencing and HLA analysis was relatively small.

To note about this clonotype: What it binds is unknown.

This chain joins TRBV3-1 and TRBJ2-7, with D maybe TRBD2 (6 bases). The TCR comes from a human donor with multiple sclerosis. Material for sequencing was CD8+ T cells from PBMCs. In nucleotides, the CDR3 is TGTGCCAGCAGCCAAGATGTCGGCGGGGTCGAGCAGTACTTC. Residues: CASSQDVGGVEQYF.